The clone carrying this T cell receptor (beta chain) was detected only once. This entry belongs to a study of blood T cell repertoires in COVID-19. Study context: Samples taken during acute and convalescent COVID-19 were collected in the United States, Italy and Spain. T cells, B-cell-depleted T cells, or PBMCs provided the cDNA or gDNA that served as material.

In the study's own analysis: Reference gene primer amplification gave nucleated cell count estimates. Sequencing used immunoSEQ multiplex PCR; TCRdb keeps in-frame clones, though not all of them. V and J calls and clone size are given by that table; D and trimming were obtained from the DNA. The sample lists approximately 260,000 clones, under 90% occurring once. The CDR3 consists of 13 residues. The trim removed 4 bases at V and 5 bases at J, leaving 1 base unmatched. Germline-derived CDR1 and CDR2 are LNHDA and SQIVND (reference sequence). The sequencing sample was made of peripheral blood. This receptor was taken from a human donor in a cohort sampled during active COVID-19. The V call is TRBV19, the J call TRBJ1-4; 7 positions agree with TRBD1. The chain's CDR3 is CASSTGQNEKLFF. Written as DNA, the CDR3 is TGTGCCAGTAGTACGGGACAGAATGAAAAACTGTTTTTT.